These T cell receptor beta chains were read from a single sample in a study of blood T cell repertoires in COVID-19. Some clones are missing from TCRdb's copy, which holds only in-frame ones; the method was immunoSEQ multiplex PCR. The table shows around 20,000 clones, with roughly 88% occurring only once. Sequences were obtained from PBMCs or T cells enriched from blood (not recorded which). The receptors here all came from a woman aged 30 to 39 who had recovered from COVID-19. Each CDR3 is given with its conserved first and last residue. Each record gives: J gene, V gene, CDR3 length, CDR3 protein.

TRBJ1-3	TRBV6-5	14	CASTELGSGNTIYF
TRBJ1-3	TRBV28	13	CASSLSSGNTIYF
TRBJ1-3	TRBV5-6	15	CASSWGRGTGNTIYF
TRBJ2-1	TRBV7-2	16	CASSLASGGSYNEQFF
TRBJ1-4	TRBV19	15	CASKGELQGGEKLFF
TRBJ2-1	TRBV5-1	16	CASSAIPSGGVNEQFF
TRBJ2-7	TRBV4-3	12	CAGSGGSYEQYF
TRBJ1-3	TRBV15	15	CATSRDSRAGNTIYF
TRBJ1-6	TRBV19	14	CASSSWTEDSPLHF
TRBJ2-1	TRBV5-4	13	CASSLEGFREQFF
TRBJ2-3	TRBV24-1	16	CATSDLEQGITDTQYF
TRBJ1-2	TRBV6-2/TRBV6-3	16	CASSRDRGGSSYGYTF
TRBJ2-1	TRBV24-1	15	CATSDRVNVGNEQFF
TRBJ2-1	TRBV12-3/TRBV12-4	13	CATLRLAGTEQFF
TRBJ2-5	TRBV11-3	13	CASSPGGQETQYF
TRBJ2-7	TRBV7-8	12	CASSPVEYEQYF
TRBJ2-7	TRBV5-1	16	CASSPNPSGGAGEQYF
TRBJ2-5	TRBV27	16	CASSSGPVPGGQTQYF
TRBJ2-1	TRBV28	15	CASSLLSSGNNEQFF
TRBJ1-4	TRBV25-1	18	CASSEYTGDLPGAEKLFF
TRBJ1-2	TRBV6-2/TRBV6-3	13	CASSYRGQAGYTF
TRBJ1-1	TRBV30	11	CALGRGTEAFF
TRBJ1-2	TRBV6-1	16	CASSEVVQGVDYGYTF
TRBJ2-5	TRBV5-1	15	CASSLGQGTQETQYF
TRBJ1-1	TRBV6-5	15	CASSYSPQGNTEAFF
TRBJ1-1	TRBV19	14	CASSILGQNTEAFF
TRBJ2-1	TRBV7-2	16	CASSLAGGGSYNEQFF
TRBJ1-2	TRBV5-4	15	CASSGPPGQSYGYTF
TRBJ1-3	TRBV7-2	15	CASSSTGRRGNTIYF
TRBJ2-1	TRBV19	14	CASSSLGLSNEQFF
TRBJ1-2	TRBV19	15	CASSRPGQGNYGYTF
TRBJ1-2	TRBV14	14	CASSQASGGYGYTF
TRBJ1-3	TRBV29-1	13	CSVGESSGNTIYF
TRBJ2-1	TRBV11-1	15	CASSTLRDRINEQFF
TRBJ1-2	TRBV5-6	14	CASSSPGENYGYTF
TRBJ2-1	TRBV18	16	CASSPLPSGGRNEQFF
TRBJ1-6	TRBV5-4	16	CASSKGQGFYNSPLHF
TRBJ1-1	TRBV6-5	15	CASSYSGRGNTEAFF
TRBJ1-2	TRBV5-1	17	CASSSHVFSGTGDGYTF
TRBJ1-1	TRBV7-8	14	CASGGTGTNTEAFF
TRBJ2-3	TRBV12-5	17	CASGLEQGVLRTDTQYF
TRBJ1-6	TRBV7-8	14	CASSGGQGNSPLHF
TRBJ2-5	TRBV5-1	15	CASSLGGEIQETQYF